The T cell receptor (beta chain) described here comes from a study of blood T cell repertoires in COVID-19. Participants were aged 18 to 89 years, lived in under 25 US areas, and enrolled virtually. CDR1 is SGDLS, CDR2 YYNGEE, per germline. V shed 0 bases and J shed 2 bases, with 11 bases lying between them. The CDR3 contains 15 residues. Clones were read by immunoSEQ multiplex PCR, and TCRdb kept only the in-frame ones, dropping some. In the table there are a few hundred thousand clones, approximately 89% of which are singletons. J is TRBJ1-2 and V is TRBV9; D gene ambiguous. Sequencing was carried out using PBMCs or T cells enriched from blood (not recorded which). The source is a woman aged 40 to 55 who had been exposed to COVID-19. CDR3 DNA sequence: TGTGCCAGCAGCGTAGGCGGCAGCTTCAACTATGGCTACACCTTC. This sequence encodes CASSVGGSFNYGYTF.